The source of this T cell receptor (beta chain) is a study of T cells after yellow fever vaccination. Regarding the study as a whole: Some clonotypes were seen in both the CD4 and the CD8 compartments. These made up a small share and likely arose from convergent recombination. Reappearance after the booster was observed for most primary-vaccination clones (96% CD4, over 70% CD8). Repertoires sorted by FACS could include abundant clonotypes that are contaminants from the bulk population.

Trimming removed 0 bases from V and 2 bases from J, with 12 bases in between. CDR3 length: 15 residues. Germline CDR1 SGDLS, CDR2 YYNGEE. Ten or more counts support this clonotype. Its target is unknown. Universal primer sites and UMIs were introduced during 5'RACE template-switching synthesis of TCR cDNA. MiXCR, run by TCRdb on the 5' RACE reads, gives a single entry per CDR3 protein. This sample has about 63,000 distinct CDR3 sequences; 7.4% occur once, and the top ten carry 36%. The clonotype was recovered from a man aged 25 to 40 who received the YFV17D yellow fever vaccine. The material was CD8+ T cells sorted from PBMCs, obtained 15 days after the yellow fever booster vaccination. The chain uses TRBV9 and TRBJ2-7; D gene uncertain. CDR3 nucleotides: TGTGCCAGCAGCGTAGAGGCCTCACCAACCTACGAGCAGTACTTC. Translation gives CASSVEASPTYEQYF.